The 2 T cell receptor beta chains below come from one sample, sequenced in a study of OX40 agonist ivuxolimab in advanced cancers. Assay used: immunoSEQ multiplex PCR; TCRdb lists only in-frame clones, some missing. The table includes around 62,000 clones, 70% to 80% detected once. The starting material was CD4+ or CD8+ T cells sorted from blood, obtained in a trial of the OX40 agonist ivuxolimab. These receptors originate from an adult with an advanced solid tumor such as melanoma, head and neck, liver or kidney cancer.

CDR3 sequence: CASSIQEKLFF. The DNA for the CDR3 is TGTGCCAGTAGTATTCAGGAAAAACTGTTTTTT. V gene TRBV19 combines with J gene TRBJ1-4; D uncertain. In germline, CDR1 is LNHDA, CDR2 SQIVND (reference sequence). Between the trimmed V and J ends, which lost 3 bases and 8 bases, there was a span of 4 bases. This CDR3 contains 11 residues.

This clone was recorded once. The V call is TRBV20-1, the J call TRBJ1-1; D gene uncertain. V lost 1 base, J lost 10 bases, and 7 bases lay in between. Germline values: CDR1 DFQATT, CDR2 SNEGSKA (reference sequence). The CDR3 spans 10 residues. Here the CDR3 reads CSARAGRAFF. The CDR3 DNA reads as TGCAGTGCTAGAGCCGGGCGAGCTTTCTTT.